A single sample is the source of the 4 T cell receptor beta chains below, sequenced in a study of identifying expanded T cells in peripheral blood. TCRdb's table, derived via immunoSEQ multiplex PCR, lists solely in-frame clones and lacks some. Among approximately 97,000 clones, 88% were seen once, and the ten largest hold around an eighth. The source material was blood. The source of these receptors is a person aged 18 to 75 in good health.

This rearrangement joins TRBV10-1 to TRBJ2-7; possible D gene TRBD1, 6 bases. With 5 bases removed from V and 4 bases from J, the gap between germline ends came to 9 bases. The CDR3 runs to 12 residues. The germline CDR1 and CDR2 sequences are WNHNN and SYGVQD (reference sequence). The chain's CDR3 is CASSPGEYEQYF. Here the CDR3 DNA reads TGCGCCAGCAGTCCAGGGGAATACGAGCAGTACTTC.

The chain uses TRBV19 and TRBJ2-7; D tentatively fits TRBD1 or TRBD2 (5 bases each). This CDR3 has 14 residues. V was clipped by 3 bases and J by 2 bases, with 11 bases between them. Germline assignment: CDR1 LNHDA and CDR2 SQIVND (reference sequence). The CDR3 region has the DNA TGTGCCAGTAGTATTGCCCAGGGACCCTACGAGCAGTACTTC. Encoded protein: CASSIAQGPYEQYF.

V and J are TRBV21-1 and TRBJ1-5. TRBV21-1 is classified as a pseudogene. This CDR3 contains 14 residues. In nucleotides, the CDR3 is TGTGCCAGCAGCCCCGGTGGAATAAATCAGCCCCAGCATTTT. It encodes CASSPGGINQPQHF.

The chain employs TRBV27 and TRBJ2-7; no firm D call. The CDR3 spans 13 residues. CDR1 and CDR2 from the germline V gene are MNHEY and SMNVEV (reference sequence). Trimming cost V 5 bases and J 4 bases, with 12 bases left between them. The CDR3 reads CASSTYPPYEQYF. Here the CDR3 DNA reads TGTGCCAGCAGTACATATCCCCCTTACGAGCAGTACTTC.